Sequencing of this TCR beta chain was carried out in a study of blood T cells in healthy people across ages. Study-wide context: About one barcoded beta molecule was captured per two T cells (by template switching).

A sample-barcoded 5' primer and a J-beta primer mix were used in a second PCR of roughly 6 to 11 cycles. Every molecule of cDNA carried a tag from a template-switch adaptor with 12 random nucleotides. TCRdb fed the 5' RACE reads into MiXCR, producing one record per CDR3 protein. The table records 650,000 to 1,000,000 distinct CDR3 sequences, roughly 40% of them present only once. This clonotype was picked up one time. Its antigen remains unidentified. Study outcomes and limitations: Older individuals had lower TCR beta diversity per million T cells (the decline was roughly linear).

The CDR3 totals 20 residues. The V gene end was trimmed by 1 base and the J gene end by 3 bases; junction bases not matched to a gene: 16. Germline values: CDR1 MGHRA, CDR2 YSYEKL. The chain links TRBV4-1 to TRBJ2-1; 9 positions match TRBD1. The TCR sequence derives from a man between 18 and 29 years old in good health. The sample comprised blood. The CDR3 reads CASSQAPTGGLVCHYNEQFF. DNA of the CDR3: TGCGCCAGCAGCCAAGCCCCGACAGGGGGTTTGGTCTGTCACTACAATGAGCAGTTCTTC.